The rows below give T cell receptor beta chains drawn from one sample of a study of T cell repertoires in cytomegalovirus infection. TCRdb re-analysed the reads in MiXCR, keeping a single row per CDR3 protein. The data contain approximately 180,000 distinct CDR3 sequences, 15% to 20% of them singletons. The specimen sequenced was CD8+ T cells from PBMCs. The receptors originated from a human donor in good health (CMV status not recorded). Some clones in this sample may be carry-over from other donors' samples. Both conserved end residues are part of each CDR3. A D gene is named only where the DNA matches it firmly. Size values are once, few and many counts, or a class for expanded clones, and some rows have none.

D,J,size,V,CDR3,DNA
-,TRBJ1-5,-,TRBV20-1,CSAWDRGNQPQHF,TGCAGTGCTTGGGATAGGGGCAATCAGCCCCAGCATTTT
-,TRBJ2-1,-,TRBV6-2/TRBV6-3,CASSETEYNEQFF,TGTGCCAGCAGCGAGACAGAGTACAATGAGCAGTTCTTC
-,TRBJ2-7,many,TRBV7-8,CASSSPTESYEQYF,TGTGCCAGCAGCTCTCCGACGGAGTCCTACGAGCAGTACTTC
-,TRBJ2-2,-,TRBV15,CATSSRDINTGELFF,TGTGCCACCAGCTCCCGGGACATTAACACCGGGGAGCTGTTTTTT
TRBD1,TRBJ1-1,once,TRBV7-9,CASSPTKGAQDEAFF,TGTGCCAGCAGCCCGACGAAGGGGGCGCAAGACGAAGCTTTCTTT
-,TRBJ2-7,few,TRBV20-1,CSAGDLSGPGGYEQYF,TGCAGTGCTGGGGACTTATCCGGGCCAGGAGGCTACGAGCAGTACTTC
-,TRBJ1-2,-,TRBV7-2,CASSLNGNYGYTF,TGTGCCAGCAGCTTAAACGGGAACTATGGCTACACCTTC
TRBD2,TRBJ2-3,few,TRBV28,CASSPGLAQDTDTQYF,TGTGCCAGCAGTCCCGGACTAGCGCAGGACACAGATACGCAGTATTTT
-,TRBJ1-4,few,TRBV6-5,CASSYLVGTEKLFF,TGTGCCAGCAGTTACCTGGTAGGCACGGAAAAACTGTTTTTT
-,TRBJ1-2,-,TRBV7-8,CASSWGGGNYGYTF,TGTGCCAGCAGCTGGGGGGGGGGTAACTATGGCTACACCTTC
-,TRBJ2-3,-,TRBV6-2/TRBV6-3,CASSLHSGLQLPSTDTQYF,TGTGCCAGCAGTCTGCATTCCGGTCTCCAACTACCTAGCACAGATACGCAGTATTTT
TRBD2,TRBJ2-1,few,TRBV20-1,CSAPVSGGAEYNEQFF,TGCAGTGCCCCCGTGAGCGGGGGGGCAGAGTACAATGAGCAGTTCTTC
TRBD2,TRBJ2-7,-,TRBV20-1,CSASMGGVSYEQYF,TGCAGTGCTAGTATGGGGGGGGTCTCCTACGAGCAGTACTTC
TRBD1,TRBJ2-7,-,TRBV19,CASSMGQGDYEQYF,TGTGCCAGTAGTATGGGACAGGGGGACTACGAGCAGTACTTC
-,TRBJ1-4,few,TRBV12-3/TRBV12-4,CASSPGQFATNEKLFF,TGTGCCAGCAGCCCCGGACAGTTTGCAACTAATGAAAAACTGTTTTTT
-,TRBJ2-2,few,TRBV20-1,CSARVSGRYTGELFF,TGCAGTGCTAGAGTGTCTGGGAGGTACACCGGGGAGCTGTTTTTT
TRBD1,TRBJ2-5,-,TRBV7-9,CASSHPMAGGETKYF,TGTGCCAGCAGCCATCCTATGGCAGGGGGAGAGACCAAGTACTTC
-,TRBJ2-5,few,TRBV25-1,CASSVTQETQYF,TGTGCCAGCAGTGTAACCCAAGAGACCCAGTACTTC
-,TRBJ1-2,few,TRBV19,CASSIERDLRYGYTF,TGTGCCAGTAGTATAGAACGGGACTTACGCTATGGCTACACCTTC
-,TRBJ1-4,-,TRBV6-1,CASSLWANEKLFF,TGTGCCAGCAGTCTATGGGCGAATGAAAAACTGTTTTTT
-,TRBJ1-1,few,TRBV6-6,CASSYSFGGSEAFF,TGTGCCAGCAGTTACTCGTTCGGGGGATCTGAAGCTTTCTTT
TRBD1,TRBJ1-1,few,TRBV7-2,CASSLGRTGRNTEAFF,TGTGCCAGCAGCTTAGGACGGACAGGGAGGAACACTGAAGCTTTCTTT
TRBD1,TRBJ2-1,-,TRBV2,CASSESPGQSYNEQFF,TGTGCCAGCAGTGAAAGCCCGGGACAGTCATACAATGAGCAGTTCTTC
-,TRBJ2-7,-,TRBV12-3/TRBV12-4,CASNPTLGVVHEQYF,TGTGCCAGCAATCCGACCTTGGGGGTAGTCCACGAGCAGTACTTC
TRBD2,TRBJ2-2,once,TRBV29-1,CSVGLAGGPNTGELFF,TGCAGCGTTGGACTAGCGGGGGGGCCCAACACCGGGGAGCTGTTTTTT
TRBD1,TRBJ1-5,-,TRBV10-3,CAISEGAQGALNSNQPQHF,TGTGCCATCAGTGAAGGGGCCCAGGGGGCGCTTAATAGCAATCAGCCCCAGCATTTT
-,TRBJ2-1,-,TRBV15,CATQTGRINEQFF,TGTGCCACCCAAACGGGACGTATCAATGAGCAGTTCTTC
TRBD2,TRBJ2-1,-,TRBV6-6,CASSLRPLAASYNEQFF,TGTGCCAGCAGTTTACGACCACTAGCGGCCTCCTACAATGAGCAGTTCTTC
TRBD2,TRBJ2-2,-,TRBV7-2,CASSLRASGGYTGELFF,TGTGCCAGCAGCTTAAGGGCGAGCGGGGGCTACACCGGGGAGCTGTTTTTT
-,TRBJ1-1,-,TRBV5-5,CASSPTTVMNTEAFF,TGTGCCAGCAGCCCCACGACAGTCATGAACACTGAAGCTTTCTTT
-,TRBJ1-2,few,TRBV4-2,CASSQVLQVPYGYTF,TGTGCCAGCAGCCAAGTTCTACAGGTTCCCTATGGCTACACCTTC
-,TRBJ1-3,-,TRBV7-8,CASSHGEGGSGNTIYF,TGTGCCAGCAGCCACGGAGAGGGGGGGTCTGGAAACACCATATATTTT
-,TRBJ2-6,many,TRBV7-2,CASSRTGSGANVLTF,TGTGCCAGCAGCCGGACGGGCTCTGGGGCCAACGTCCTGACTTTC
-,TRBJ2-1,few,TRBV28,CASSFSYRDGEQFF,TGTGCCAGCAGTTTCTCGTACAGGGATGGTGAGCAGTTCTTC
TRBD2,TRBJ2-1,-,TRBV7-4,CASSSAGVIYEQFF,TGTGCCAGCAGCTCCGCGGGGGTGATCTATGAGCAGTTCTTC
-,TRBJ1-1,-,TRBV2,CASSEWRGRGSETEAFF,TGTGCCAGCAGTGAATGGAGGGGCAGGGGTTCGGAGACTGAAGCTTTCTTT
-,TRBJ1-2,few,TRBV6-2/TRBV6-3,CASSYSPDGAAGYTF,TGTGCCAGCAGTTACTCCCCTGACGGGGCGGCTGGCTACACCTTC
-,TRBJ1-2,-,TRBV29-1,CSVMVAQTGSNYGYTF,TGCAGCGTGATGGTAGCCCAGACTGGATCTAACTATGGCTACACCTTC
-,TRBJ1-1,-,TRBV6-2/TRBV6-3,CASSYSDGPNTEAFF,TGTGCCAGCAGTTACTCGGACGGACCGAACACTGAAGCTTTCTTT
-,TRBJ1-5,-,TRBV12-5,CASGLPPFEGQNNQPQHF,TGTGCTAGTGGTTTGCCCCCTTTTGAAGGACAGAACAATCAGCCCCAGCATTTT
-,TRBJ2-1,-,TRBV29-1,CSGGMGRGLRGNEQFF,TGCAGCGGGGGGATGGGGAGGGGGCTACGGGGGAATGAGCAGTTCTTC
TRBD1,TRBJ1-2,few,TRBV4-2,CASSQGPGQGEGYTF,TGTGCCAGCAGCCAAGGCCCGGGACAGGGTGAAGGCTACACCTTC
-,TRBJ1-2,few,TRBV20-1,CSARDGATSYGYTF,TGCAGTGCTAGAGACGGGGCGACCAGCTATGGCTACACCTTC
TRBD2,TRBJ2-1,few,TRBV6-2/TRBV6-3,CASNLSGGSSYNEQFF,TGTGCCAGCAACCTTAGCGGGGGCAGCTCCTACAATGAGCAGTTCTTC
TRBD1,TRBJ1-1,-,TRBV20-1,CSATLPRDRGNTEAFF,TGCAGTGCTACCCTCCCCCGGGACAGGGGGAACACTGAAGCTTTCTTT
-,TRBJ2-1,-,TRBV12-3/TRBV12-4,CASTIGGFSYNEQFF,TGTGCCAGCACCATTGGGGGGTTTTCCTACAATGAGCAGTTCTTC
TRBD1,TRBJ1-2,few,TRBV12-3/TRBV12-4,CASSNRDRGRGANYGYTF,TGTGCCAGCAGTAACCGGGACAGGGGGCGAGGAGCTAACTATGGCTACACCTTC
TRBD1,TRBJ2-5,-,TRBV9,CASSVAGTEETQYF,TGTGCCAGCAGCGTAGCCGGGACAGAAGAGACCCAGTACTTC
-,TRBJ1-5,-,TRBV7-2,CASSLRRGRDQPQHF,TGTGCCAGCAGCTTAAGGCGCGGGAGGGATCAGCCCCAGCATTTT
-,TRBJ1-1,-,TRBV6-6,CASSYSRRNTEAFF,TGTGCCAGCAGTTACTCGCGGAGGAACACTGAAGCTTTCTTT
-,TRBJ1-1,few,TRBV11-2,CASSLRTNSNTEAFF,TGTGCCAGCAGCTTAAGGACCAATTCGAACACTGAAGCTTTCTTT
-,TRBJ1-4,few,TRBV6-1,CASSEPQTGWNEKLFF,TGTGCCAGCAGTGAGCCCCAGACAGGTTGGAATGAAAAACTGTTTTTT
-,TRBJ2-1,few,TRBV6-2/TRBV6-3,CASSYSPMTDKDLWNEQFF,TGTGCCAGCAGTTACTCCCCGATGACAGATAAAGATTTGTGGAATGAGCAGTTCTTC
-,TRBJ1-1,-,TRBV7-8,CASSPLPWDPLNTEAFF,TGTGCCAGCAGCCCTCTGCCCTGGGACCCCTTGAACACTGAAGCTTTCTTT
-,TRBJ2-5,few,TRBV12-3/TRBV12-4,CASSLFPRGETQYF,TGTGCCAGCAGTTTATTCCCACGGGGGGAGACCCAGTACTTC
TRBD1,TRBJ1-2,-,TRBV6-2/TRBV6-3,CASRNFPGQGSGYTF,TGTGCCAGCAGAAACTTTCCGGGACAGGGATCCGGCTACACCTTC
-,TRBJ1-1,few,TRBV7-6,CASSSRNSRYTEAFF,TGTGCCAGCAGCTCCAGAAATAGCCGCTACACTGAAGCTTTCTTT
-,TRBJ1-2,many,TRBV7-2,CASSSHRNYGYTF,TGTGCCAGCAGCTCTCACAGGAACTATGGCTACACCTTC
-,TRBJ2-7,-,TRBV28,CASSLPSDYPSYEQYF,TGTGCCAGCAGTTTACCATCGGACTACCCCTCCTACGAGCAGTACTTC
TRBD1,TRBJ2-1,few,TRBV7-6,CASRTGDYNEQFF,TGTGCCAGCAGGACAGGGGACTACAATGAGCAGTTCTTC